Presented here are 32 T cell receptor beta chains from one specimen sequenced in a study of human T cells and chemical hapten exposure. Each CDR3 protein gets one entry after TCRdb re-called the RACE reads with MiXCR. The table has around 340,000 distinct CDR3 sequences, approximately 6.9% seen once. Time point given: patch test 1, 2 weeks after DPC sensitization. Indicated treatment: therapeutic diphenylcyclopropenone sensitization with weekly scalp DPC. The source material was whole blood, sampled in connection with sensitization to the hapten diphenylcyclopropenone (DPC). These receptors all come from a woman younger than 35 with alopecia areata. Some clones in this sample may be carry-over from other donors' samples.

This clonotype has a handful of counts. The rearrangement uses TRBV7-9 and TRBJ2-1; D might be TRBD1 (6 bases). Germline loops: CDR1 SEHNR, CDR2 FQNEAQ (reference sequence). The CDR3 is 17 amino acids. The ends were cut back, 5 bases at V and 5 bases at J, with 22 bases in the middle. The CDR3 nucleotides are TGTGCCAGCAGCCAGGCCGCCAGGGGCCGGTACAACAATGAGCAGTTCTTC. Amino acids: CASSQAARGRYNNEQFF.

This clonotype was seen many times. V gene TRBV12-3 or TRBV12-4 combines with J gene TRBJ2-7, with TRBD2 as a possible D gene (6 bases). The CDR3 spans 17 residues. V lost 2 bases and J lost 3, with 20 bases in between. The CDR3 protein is CASSLSLARDGHYEQYF. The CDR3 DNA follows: TGTGCCAGCAGTTTATCCCTGGCGCGGGACGGCCACTACGAGCAGTACTTC.

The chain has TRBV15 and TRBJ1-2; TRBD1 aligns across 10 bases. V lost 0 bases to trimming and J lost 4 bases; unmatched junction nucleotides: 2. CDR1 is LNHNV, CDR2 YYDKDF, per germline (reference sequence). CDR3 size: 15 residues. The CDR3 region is CATSRDGDRGYGYTF. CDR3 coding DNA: TGTGCCACCAGCAGAGATGGGGACAGGGGCTATGGCTACACCTTC. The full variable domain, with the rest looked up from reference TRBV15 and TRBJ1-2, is DAMVIQNPRYQVTQFGKPVTLSCSQTLNHNVMYWYQQKSSQAPKLLFHYYDKDFNNEADTPDNFQSRRPNTSFCFLDIRSPGLGDTAMYLCATSRDGDRGYGYTFGSGTRLTVV.

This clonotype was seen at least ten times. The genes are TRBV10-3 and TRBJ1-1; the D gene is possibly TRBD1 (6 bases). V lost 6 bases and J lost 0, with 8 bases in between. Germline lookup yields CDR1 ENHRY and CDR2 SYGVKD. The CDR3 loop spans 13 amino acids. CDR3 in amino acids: CAIRDSMNTEAFF. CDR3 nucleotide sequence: TGTGCCATCAGGGACAGTATGAACACTGAAGCTTTCTTT.

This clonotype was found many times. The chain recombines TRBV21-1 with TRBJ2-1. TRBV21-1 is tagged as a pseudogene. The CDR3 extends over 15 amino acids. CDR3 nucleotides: TGTGCCAGCAGCAAAGCGGGGGATTCCTACAATGAGCAGTTCTTC. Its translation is CASSKAGDSYNEQFF.

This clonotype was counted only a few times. CDR3 sequence reads: CASNAQGVNYGYTF. In DNA form, the CDR3 reads TGTGCCAGCAACGCCCAAGGGGTTAACTATGGCTACACCTTC. J is TRBJ1-2 and V is TRBV12-3 or TRBV12-4; D perhaps matches TRBD1 (5 bases). The CDR3 extends over 14 amino acids. V lost 7 bases, J lost 1 base, and 13 bases lay in between.

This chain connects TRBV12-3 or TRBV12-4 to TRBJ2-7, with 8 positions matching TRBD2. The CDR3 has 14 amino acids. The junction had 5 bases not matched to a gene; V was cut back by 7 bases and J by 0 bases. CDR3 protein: CASTVSGASYEQYF. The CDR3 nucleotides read TGTGCCAGCACCGTTAGCGGGGCCTCCTACGAGCAGTACTTC.

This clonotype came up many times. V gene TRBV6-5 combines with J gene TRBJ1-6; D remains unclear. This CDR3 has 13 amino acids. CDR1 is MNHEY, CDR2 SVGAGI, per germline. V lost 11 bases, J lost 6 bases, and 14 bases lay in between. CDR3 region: CASYPTANSPLHF. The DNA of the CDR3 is TGTGCCTCTTACCCCACAGCTAATTCACCCCTCCACTTT.

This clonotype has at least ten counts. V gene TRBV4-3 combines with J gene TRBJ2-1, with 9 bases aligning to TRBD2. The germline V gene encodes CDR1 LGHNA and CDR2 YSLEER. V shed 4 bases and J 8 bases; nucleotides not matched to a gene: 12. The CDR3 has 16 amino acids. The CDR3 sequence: CASSPHRGGGADEQFF. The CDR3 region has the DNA TGCGCCAGCAGCCCGCATCGCGGCGGGGGGGCCGATGAGCAGTTCTTC.

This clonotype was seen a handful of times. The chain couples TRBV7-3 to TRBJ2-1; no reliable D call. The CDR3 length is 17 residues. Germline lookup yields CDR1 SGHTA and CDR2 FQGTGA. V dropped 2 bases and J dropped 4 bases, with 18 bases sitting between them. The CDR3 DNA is TGTGCCAGCAGCTTATCCCACCACTCAGGTCTGTACAATGAGCAGTTCTTC. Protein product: CASSLSHHSGLYNEQFF.

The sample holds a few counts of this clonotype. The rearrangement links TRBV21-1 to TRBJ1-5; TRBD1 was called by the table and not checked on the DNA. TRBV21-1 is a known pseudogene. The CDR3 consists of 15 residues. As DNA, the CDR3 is TGTGCCAGCAGCAAAGAAAAACAGGGAGATCAGCCCCAGCATTTT. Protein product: CASSKEKQGDQPQHF.

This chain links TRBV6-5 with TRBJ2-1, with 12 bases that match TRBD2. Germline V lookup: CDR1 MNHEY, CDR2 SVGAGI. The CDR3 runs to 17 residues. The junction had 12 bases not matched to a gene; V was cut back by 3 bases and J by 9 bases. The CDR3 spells CASSYHIGLAGGSEQFF. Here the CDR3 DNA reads TGTGCCAGCAGTTATCATATAGGGCTAGCGGGGGGGAGTGAGCAGTTCTTC.

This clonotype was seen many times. The CDR3 nucleotides read TGTGCCAGCAGTCCACTTGGGGCGTCCCGGACACTGCTTAACTCTGGGGCCAACGTCCTGACTTTC. It encodes CASSPLGASRTLLNSGANVLTF. The chain links TRBV6-1 to TRBJ2-6, with D possibly matching TRBD1 (5 bases). The CDR3 consists of 22 residues. Per germline, CDR1 MNHNS and CDR2 SASEGT. V lost 5 bases, J lost 0 bases, and 29 bases lay in between.

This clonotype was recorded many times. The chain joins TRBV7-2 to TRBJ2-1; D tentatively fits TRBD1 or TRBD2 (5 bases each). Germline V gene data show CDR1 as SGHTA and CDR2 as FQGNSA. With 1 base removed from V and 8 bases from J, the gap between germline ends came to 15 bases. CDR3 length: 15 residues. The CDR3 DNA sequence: TGTGCCAGCAGCTTAGGGGGGACCCCTTCTGATGAGCAGTTCTTC. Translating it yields CASSLGGTPSDEQFF. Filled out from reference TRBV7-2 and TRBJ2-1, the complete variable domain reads GAGVSQSPSNKVTEKGKDVELRCDPISGHTALYWYRQSLGQGLEFLIYFQGNSAPDKSGLPSDRFSAERTGGSVSTLTIQRTQQEDSAVYLCASSLGGTPSDEQFFGPGTRLTVL.

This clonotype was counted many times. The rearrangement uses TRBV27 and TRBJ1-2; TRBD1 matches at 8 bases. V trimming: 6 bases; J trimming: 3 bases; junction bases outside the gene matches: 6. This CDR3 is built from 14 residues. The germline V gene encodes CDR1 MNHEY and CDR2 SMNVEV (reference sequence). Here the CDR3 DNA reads TGTGCCAGCAGCCCGACAGGGGCCGACTATGGCTACACCTTC. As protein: CASSPTGADYGYTF.

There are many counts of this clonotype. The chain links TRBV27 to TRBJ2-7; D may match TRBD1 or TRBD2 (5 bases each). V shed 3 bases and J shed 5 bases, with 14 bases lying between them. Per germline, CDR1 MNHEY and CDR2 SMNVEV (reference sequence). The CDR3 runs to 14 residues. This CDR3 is CASSFGPGPNEQYF. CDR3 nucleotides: TGTGCCAGCAGTTTCGGGCCGGGGCCTAACGAGCAGTACTTC.

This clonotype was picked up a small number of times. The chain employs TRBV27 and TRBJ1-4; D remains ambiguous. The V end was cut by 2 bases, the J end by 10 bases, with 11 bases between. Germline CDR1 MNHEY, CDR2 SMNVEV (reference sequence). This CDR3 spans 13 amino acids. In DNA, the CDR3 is TGTGCCAGCAGTTTAGGATCCCCACGAAAACTGTTTTTT. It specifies CASSLGSPRKLFF.

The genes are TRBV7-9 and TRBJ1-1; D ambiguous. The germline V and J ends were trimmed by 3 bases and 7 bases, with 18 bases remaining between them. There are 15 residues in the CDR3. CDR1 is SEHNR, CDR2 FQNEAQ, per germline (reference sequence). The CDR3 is CASSFSGRPEGEAFF. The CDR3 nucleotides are TGTGCCAGCAGCTTTAGTGGTCGGCCGGAAGGTGAAGCTTTCTTT.

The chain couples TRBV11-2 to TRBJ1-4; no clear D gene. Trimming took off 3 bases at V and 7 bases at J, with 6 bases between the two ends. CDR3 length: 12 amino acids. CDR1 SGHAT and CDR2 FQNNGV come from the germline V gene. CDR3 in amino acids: CASSLIGEKLFF. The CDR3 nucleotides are TGTGCCAGCAGCTTGATTGGTGAAAAACTGTTTTTT.

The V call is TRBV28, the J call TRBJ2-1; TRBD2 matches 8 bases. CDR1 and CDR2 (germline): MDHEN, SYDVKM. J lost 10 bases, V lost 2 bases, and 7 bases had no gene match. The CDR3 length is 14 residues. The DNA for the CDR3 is TGTGCCAGCAGTTTAGGCCAGCGGGGGTGGGAGCAGTTCTTC. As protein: CASSLGQRGWEQFF.

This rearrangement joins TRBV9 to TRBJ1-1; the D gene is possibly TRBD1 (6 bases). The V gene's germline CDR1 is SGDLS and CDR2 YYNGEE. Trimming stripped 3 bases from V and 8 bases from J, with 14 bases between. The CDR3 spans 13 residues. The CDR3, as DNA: TGTGCCAGCAGCGGAAGTGGACAGATCGAAGCTTTCTTT. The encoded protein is CASSGSGQIEAFF.

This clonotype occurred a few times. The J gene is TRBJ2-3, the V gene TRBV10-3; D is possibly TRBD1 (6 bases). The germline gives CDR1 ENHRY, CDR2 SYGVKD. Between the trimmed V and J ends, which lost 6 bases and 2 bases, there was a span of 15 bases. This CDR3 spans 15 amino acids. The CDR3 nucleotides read TGTGCCATCAGGGTGACAGGCTACTCCACAGATACGCAGTATTTT. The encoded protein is CAIRVTGYSTDTQYF.

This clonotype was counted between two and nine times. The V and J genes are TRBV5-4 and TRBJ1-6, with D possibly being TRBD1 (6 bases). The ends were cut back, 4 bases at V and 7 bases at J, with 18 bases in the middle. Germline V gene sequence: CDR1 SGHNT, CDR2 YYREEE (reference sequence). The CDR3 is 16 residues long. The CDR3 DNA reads TGTGCCAGCAGCCCGGACAGCAACCTGAGGAATTCACCCCTCCACTTT. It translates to CASSPDSNLRNSPLHF.

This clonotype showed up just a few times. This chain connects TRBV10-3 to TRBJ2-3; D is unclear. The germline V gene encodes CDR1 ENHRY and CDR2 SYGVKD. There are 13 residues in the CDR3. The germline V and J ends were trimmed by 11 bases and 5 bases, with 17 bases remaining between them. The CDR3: CAATSKAGDTQYF. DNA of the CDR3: TGTGCCGCCACTTCTAAGGCCGGAGATACGCAGTATTTT.

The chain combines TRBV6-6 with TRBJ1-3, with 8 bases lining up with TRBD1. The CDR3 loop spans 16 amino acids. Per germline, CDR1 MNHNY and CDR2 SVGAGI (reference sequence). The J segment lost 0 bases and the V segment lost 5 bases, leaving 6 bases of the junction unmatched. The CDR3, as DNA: TGTGCCAGCAGTCCCCAGACAGGGGTCTCTGGAAACACCATATATTTT. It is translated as CASSPQTGVSGNTIYF.

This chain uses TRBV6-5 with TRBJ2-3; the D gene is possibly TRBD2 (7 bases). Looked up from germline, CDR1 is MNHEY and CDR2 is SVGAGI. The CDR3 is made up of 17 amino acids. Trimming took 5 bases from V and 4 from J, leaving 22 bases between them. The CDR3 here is CASSRSVGGGVPDTQYF. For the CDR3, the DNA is TGTGCCAGCAGTCGCTCCGTGGGGGGGGGCGTCCCAGATACGCAGTATTTT.

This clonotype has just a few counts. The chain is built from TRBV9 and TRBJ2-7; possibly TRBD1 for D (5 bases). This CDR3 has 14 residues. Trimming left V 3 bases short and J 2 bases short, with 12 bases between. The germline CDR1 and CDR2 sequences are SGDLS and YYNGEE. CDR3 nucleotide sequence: TGTGCCAGCAGCGCCCAACAGGAGCCCTACGAGCAGTACTTC. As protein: CASSAQQEPYEQYF.

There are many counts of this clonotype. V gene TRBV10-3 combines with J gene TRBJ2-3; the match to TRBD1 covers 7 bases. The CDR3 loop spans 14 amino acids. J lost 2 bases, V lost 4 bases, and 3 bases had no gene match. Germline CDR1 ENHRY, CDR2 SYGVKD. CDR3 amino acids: CAISGQGNTDTQYF. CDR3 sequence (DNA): TGTGCCATCAGTGGACAGGGCAACACAGATACGCAGTATTTT.

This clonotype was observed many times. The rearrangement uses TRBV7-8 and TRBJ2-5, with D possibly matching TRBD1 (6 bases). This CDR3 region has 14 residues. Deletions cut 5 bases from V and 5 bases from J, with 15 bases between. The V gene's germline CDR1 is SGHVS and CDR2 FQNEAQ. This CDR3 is CASSPRTDWETQYF. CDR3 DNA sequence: TGTGCCAGCAGCCCGAGGACAGACTGGGAGACCCAGTACTTC.

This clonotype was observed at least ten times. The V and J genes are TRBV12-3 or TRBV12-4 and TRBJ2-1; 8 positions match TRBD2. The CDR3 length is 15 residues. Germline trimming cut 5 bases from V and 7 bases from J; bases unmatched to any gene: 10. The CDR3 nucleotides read TGTGCCAGCAGTCTCGCGGGAGGCGGGTTAAATGAGCAGTTCTTC. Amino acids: CASSLAGGGLNEQFF.

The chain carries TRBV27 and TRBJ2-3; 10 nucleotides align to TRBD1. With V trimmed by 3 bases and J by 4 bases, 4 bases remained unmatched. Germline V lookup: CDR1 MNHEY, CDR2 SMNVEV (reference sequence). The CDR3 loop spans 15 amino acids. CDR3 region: CASSFATGGADTQYF. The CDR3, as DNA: TGTGCCAGCAGTTTCGCGACAGGGGGCGCAGATACGCAGTATTTT.

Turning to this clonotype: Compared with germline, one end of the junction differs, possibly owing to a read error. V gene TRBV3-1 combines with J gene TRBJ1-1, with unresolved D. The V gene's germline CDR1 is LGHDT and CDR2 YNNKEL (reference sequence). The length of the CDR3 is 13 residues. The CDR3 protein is CASSKEGITEAFF. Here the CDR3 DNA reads TGTGCCAGCAGCAAAGAGGGAATCACTGAAGCTTTCTTT. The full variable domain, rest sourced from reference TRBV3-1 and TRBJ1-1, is DTAVSQTPKYLVTQMGNDKSIKCEQNLGHDTMYWYKQDSKKFLKIMFSYNNKELIINETVPNRFSPKSPDKAHLNLHINSLELGDSAVYFCASSKEGITEAFFGQGTRLTVV.